This T cell receptor (beta chain) comes out of a study of tissue T cells after allogeneic stem cell transplantation (dated by TCRdb to 2022 to 2024). Looking at the study overall: TCR beta repertoires were profiled across many tissues obtained from research autopsies of patients with and without GVHD, as well as in mouse models of GVHD. The human part of the study was a prospective observational study with no blinding and no randomization.

Comments on this clone: The antigen it binds to is not known. Gene names and germline sequences here are the mouse ones. The read terminates 1 residue before the CDR3 end, so the remaining end is supplied by the germline J gene.

The paper as a whole reports these results and caveats: The study did not determine which tissue TCRs were alloreactive or antigen-specific, and some clones might have been persisting host cells. Only a few T cell clones appeared in more than one patient, yet motif-based clustering showed tissue-specific repertoire signatures that were shared between patients. In both patients and mice, T cells from blood and spleen covered only a limited part of the TCR repertoire found in tissues. Within patients, how anatomically similar tissues were was a major factor shaping TCR repertoire composition, regardless of disease or transplant status. The patient cohort was small and varied clinically, and sampling depth was recognized as a limitation.

For CDR1 and CDR2, the germline V gene lists NSHNY and SYGAGN. A distance of 13 bases separates the germline ends of V and J, which lose 5 bases and 4 bases respectively. The CDR3 covers 13 residues, taking in both the cysteine and the phenylalanine. The DNA has 36 bases, all within the CDR3, and is read from base 1. This specimen's time point label, interpreted: mouse harvest day 7 after allogeneic transplant. Mouse grafts consisting of 10^7 T-cell-depleted bone marrow cells combined with 10^6 splenic CD5+ T cells were administered by tail vein injection. To model GVHD in mice, a major MHC-mismatch B6 (H2b) into BALB/c (H2d) model was used, and tissues were profiled at day 7 or 14. On day 7 or 14 post-transplant, mouse tissues and retro-orbital blood were harvested with separate sterile tools for each animal, and livers were flushed before harvest. Before genomic DNA isolation with the DNeasy Blood & Tissue Kit, mouse tissues were minced using razor blades in buffered saline.

Libraries were made using the immunoSEQ multiplex PCR assay. TCRbeta CDR3 sequencing was done by Adaptive Biotechnologies at survey depth, reporting CDR3 sequences, V/J genes, productive frequency and template counts. Amplification of TCR beta CDR3 regions was performed from genomic DNA rather than from RNA. The authors' pipeline ran thus. Jensen-Shannon divergence was used to quantify pairwise repertoire overlap between tissues, with a value of 1 meaning complete divergence and a value of 0 meaning identical repertoires. Tissues were grouped by single-linkage agglomerative hierarchical clustering of pairwise JSD values, and the clustering results were shown as dendrograms. GLIPH2 was run on all patient samples with simulation_depth 1000, kmer_min_depth 3 and cdr3_length_cutoff 8, and groups with more than two unique CDR3s were retained. A standardized tissue-overlap score was calculated by extrapolating Jaccard GLIPH-group overlap across patients to a standard repertoire size of 1000 clones. Associations of diversity with clinical or experimental variables used linear mixed-effect models with tissue fixed effects and individual random effects. TCRdb mirrors the immuneACCESS table, restricted to in-frame sequences. Some clones are absent from its copies; in checked studies, under half trace to an unresolved V gene, and the reason for the others is unknown. D and trimming were read from the DNA, whereas the V and J calls and clone size are those reported in that table. This sample is represented by some 10,000 clones; 35% to 45% of them were singletons. 1.8% of the sample comes from the top ten.

The sequence was collected from a female BALB/c mouse given C57BL/6 T cells with graft-versus-host disease after an allogeneic hematopoietic cell transplant. The receptor chain draws on TRBV13-1 and TRBJ2-7; the D segment could be TRBD1, given 6 matching bases. The sequencing sample was made of skin. The CDR3 region: CASSDRDNYEQYF. The part of the CDR3 DNA that was read is TGTGCCAGCAGCGACCGGGACAATTATGAACAGTAC.